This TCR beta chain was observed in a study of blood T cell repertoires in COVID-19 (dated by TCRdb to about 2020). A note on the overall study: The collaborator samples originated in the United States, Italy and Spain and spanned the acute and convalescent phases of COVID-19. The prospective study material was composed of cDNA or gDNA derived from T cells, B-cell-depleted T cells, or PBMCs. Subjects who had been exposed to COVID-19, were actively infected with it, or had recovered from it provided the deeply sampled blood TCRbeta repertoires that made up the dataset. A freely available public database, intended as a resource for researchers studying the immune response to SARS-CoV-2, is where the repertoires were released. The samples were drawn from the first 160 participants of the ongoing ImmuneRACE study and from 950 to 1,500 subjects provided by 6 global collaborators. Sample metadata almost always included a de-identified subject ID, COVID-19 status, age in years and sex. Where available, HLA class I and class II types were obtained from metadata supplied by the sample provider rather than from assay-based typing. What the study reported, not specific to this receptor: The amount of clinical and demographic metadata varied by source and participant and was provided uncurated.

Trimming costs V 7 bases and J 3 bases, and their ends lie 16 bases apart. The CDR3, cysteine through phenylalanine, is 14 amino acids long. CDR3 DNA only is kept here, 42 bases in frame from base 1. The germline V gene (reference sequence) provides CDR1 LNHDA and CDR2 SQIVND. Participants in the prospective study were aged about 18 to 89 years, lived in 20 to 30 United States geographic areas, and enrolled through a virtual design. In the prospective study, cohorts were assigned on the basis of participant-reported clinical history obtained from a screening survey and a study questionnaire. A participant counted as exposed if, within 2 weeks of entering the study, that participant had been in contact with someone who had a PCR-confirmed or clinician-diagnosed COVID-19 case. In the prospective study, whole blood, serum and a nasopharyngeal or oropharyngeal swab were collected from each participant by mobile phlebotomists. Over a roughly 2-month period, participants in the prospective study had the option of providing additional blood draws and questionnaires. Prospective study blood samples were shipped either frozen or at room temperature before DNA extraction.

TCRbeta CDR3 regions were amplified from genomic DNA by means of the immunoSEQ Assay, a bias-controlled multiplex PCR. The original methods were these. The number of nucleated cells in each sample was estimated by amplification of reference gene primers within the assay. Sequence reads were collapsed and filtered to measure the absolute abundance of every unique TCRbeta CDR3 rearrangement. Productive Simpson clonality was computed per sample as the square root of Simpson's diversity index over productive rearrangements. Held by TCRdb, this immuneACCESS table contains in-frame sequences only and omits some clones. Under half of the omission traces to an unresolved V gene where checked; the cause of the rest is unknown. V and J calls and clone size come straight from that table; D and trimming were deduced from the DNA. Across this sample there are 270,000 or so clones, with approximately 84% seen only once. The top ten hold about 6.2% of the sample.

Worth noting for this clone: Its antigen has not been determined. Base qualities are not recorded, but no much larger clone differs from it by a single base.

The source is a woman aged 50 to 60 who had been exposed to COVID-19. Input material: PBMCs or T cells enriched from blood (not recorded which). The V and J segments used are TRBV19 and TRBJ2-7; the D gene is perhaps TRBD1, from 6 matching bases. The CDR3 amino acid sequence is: CASILGQIVYEQYF. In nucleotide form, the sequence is TGTGCCAGTATCCTAGGACAGATCGTCTACGAGCAGTACTTC.